This TCR beta chain was captured in a study of radiotherapy plus CTLA-4 blockade in lung cancer. On the study more broadly: Objective responses emerged in around 19% of patients, and 31% attained disease control.

General study points: Clones of tumor-derived TCRs expanded in blood after radiotherapy plus ipilimumab. Early clonal dynamics of blood T cells, together with interferon-beta, were reported as the best response predictor.

Germline CDR1 and CDR2: SNHLY and FYNNEI. The CDR3 covers 12 residues. V was shortened by 6 bases and J by 6 bases, with 8 bases between the two germline ends. With regard to this clone: Antigen specificity is unknown.

Participants had chemo-refractory metastatic non-small-cell lung cancer and were treated with focal radiation plus ipilimumab CTLA-4 blockade. Sequencing used immunoSEQ multiplex PCR; TCRdb keeps in-frame clones, though not all of them. The profile shows 25,000 to 40,000 clones, roughly 71% of them singletons. The receptor was isolated from a human donor with non-small cell lung cancer whose response to radiotherapy plus ipilimumab could not be evaluated. This chain joins TRBV2 and TRBJ2-2, with D uncertain. The sample consisted of peripheral blood, taken from a patient treated with radiotherapy plus ipilimumab. CDR3 nucleotide sequence: TGTGCCAGCAGACCCGAGGCCGGGGAGCTGTTTTTT. This sequence encodes CASRPEAGELFF.